The 17 T cell receptor beta chains given below trace back to one sample, sequenced in a study of blood T cell repertoires in COVID-19 (dated by TCRdb to the early 2020s). The protocol used for the library was the immunoSEQ multiplex PCR assay. TCRdb retrieved this table from immuneACCESS and kept in-frame rearrangements only. Not all clones are present; in checked studies, unresolved V genes account for under half, and no reason is known for the remainder. Recorded for this sample are just under 150,000 clones; around 84% of them occurred a single time. The ten most abundant clones make up 4.5% to 6% of the sample. Source material: peripheral blood. The source is a human donor in a cohort sampled during active COVID-19.

The gene calls are TRBV6-2 or TRBV6-3 and TRBJ2-7; TRBD1 matches at 9 bases. Germline assignment: CDR1 MNHEY and CDR2 SVGEGT. The CDR3 extends over 17 amino acids. With 5 bases clipped from V and 2 bases from J, the junction kept 13 bases outside the gene matches. CDR3 DNA sequence: TGTGCCAGCAGTGCCGGGACAGGGATACCGCTGACCTACGAGCAGTACTTC. This translates into CASSAGTGIPLTYEQYF.

The chain links TRBV21-1 to TRBJ1-1; TRBD1, the D gene given by the table, was not confirmed from the DNA. TRBV21-1 counts as a pseudogene. This CDR3 spans 15 amino acids. DNA for the CDR3: TGTGCCAGCAACTACAGGGGAATTATGAACACTGAAGCTTTCTTT. It is translated as CASNYRGIMNTEAFF.

The chain links TRBV19 to TRBJ2-1; TRBD2 aligns across 14 bases. Germline lookup yields CDR1 LNHDA and CDR2 SQIVND (reference sequence). Trimming removed 5 bases from V and 12 bases from J; junction bases left unmatched: 9. The CDR3 consists of 15 residues. The CDR3 sequence is CASSVTGTSGSGQFF. In DNA, the CDR3 is TGTGCCAGTAGTGTAACAGGGACTAGCGGGAGCGGGCAGTTCTTC.

This clone appeared a few times. The chain joins TRBV25-1 to TRBJ2-2; the match to TRBD2 covers 7 bases. There are 16 residues in the CDR3. Germline lookup yields CDR1 MGHDK and CDR2 SYGVNS. With 6 bases clipped from V and 2 bases from J, the junction kept 9 bases outside the gene matches. The CDR3 coding sequence is TGTGCCAGCAGCGACGAAAGACTAGCTAACACCGGGGAGCTGTTTTTT. This codes for CASSDERLANTGELFF.

The J gene is TRBJ1-2, the V gene TRBV9; 9 positions agree with TRBD1. The CDR3 is 13 amino acids. CDR1 is SGDLS and CDR2 is YYNGEE in the germline V gene. V trimming: 5 bases; J trimming: 3 bases; junction bases outside the gene matches: 2. CDR3 amino acids: CASSGDRDYGYTF. The CDR3 DNA reads as TGTGCCAGCAGTGGGGACAGGGACTATGGCTACACCTTC.

The gene calls are TRBV19 and TRBJ2-2; D perhaps matches TRBD1 (7 bases). Trimming took 3 bases from V and 4 from J, leaving 18 bases between them. Germline-derived CDR1 and CDR2 are LNHDA and SQIVND (reference sequence). The CDR3 loop spans 17 amino acids. The CDR3 sequence: CASSIERAGQRTGELFF. CDR3 DNA: TGTGCCAGTAGTATCGAAAGGGCGGGACAGCGCACCGGGGAGCTGTTTTTT.

This sequence joins TRBV5-1 and TRBJ1-1; D unclear. The CDR3 covers 13 residues. Germline loops: CDR1 SGHRS, CDR2 YFSETQ. Trimming took 1 base from V and 4 from J, leaving 8 bases between them. The CDR3 bases are TGCGCCAGCAGCTTGTCCAGCGGCACTGAAGCTTTCTTT. Translation: CASSLSSGTEAFF.

V usage is TRBV5-4 and J usage is TRBJ2-6; D might be TRBD1 (5 bases). The CDR3 contains 17 residues. The germline V and J ends were trimmed by 0 bases and 0 bases, with 10 bases remaining between them. Per germline, CDR1 SGHNT and CDR2 YYREEE (reference sequence). CDR3 region: CASSLGQGPSGANVLTF. The CDR3 DNA follows: TGTGCCAGCAGCTTGGGGCAGGGTCCCTCTGGGGCCAACGTCCTGACTTTC.

The rearrangement joins TRBV3-1 (or the pseudogene TRBV3-2) to TRBJ2-5; TRBD2 matches at 13 bases. The CDR3 has 16 amino acids. Losses at the gene ends were 3 bases for V and 1 base for J; bases not matched to a gene: 2. CDR1 and CDR2 from the germline V gene are LGHDT and YNNKEL (reference sequence). As DNA, the CDR3 is TGTGCCAGCAGCCAGACTAGCGGGGGGCTCCAAGAGACCCAGTACTTC. Translating it yields CASSQTSGGLQETQYF.

The rearrangement joins TRBV5-1 to TRBJ1-6, with D maybe TRBD1 (6 bases). CDR1 and CDR2 from the germline V gene are SGHRS and YFSETQ. CDR3 length equals 14 residues. V was clipped by 4 bases and J by 10 bases, with 15 bases between them. In DNA form, the CDR3 reads TGCGCCAGCAGCCCGGGACAACTCGTCTCACCCCTCCACTTT. Translating it yields CASSPGQLVSPLHF. Together with reference TRBV5-1 and TRBJ1-6, the CDR3 gives the full variable domain: KAGVTQTPRYLIKTRGQQVTLSCSPISGHRSVSWYQQTPGQGLQFLFEYFSETQRNKGNFPGRFSGRQFSNSRSEMNVSTLELGDSALYLCASSPGQLVSPLHFGNGTRLTVT.

At least ten counts were recorded for this clone. V is TRBV7-9 and J is TRBJ2-3; D gene uncertain. This CDR3 has 12 amino acids. V was cut by 3 bases and J by 2 bases, with 3 bases left in between. The germline V gene encodes CDR1 SEHNR and CDR2 FQNEAQ (reference sequence). The CDR3, as DNA: TGTGCCAGCAGCTTTTACACAGATACGCAGTATTTT. Translating it yields CASSFYTDTQYF.

Remarks on this clone: The sample contains more than one DNA sequence encoding this CDR3. J is TRBJ2-3 and V is TRBV4-2, with 7 bases fitting TRBD2. Germline assignment: CDR1 LGHNA and CDR2 YNFKEQ. Trimming removed 0 bases from V and 3 bases from J; junction bases left unmatched: 3. This CDR3 spans 15 amino acids. The CDR3 protein is CASSQEGGGTDTQYF. In DNA, the CDR3 is TGTGCCAGCAGCCAAGAGGGCGGGGGTACAGATACGCAGTATTTT.

This sequence joins TRBV6-5 and TRBJ1-2; D is possibly TRBD1 (6 bases). Deletions cut 6 bases from V and 4 bases from J, with 15 bases between. The CDR3 length is 14 residues. Per the germline V gene, CDR1 is MNHEY and CDR2 is SVGAGI. The CDR3 reads CASRARQETYGYTF. CDR3 sequence (DNA): TGTGCCAGCAGAGCGAGACAGGAGACCTATGGCTACACCTTC.

V usage is TRBV15 and J usage is TRBJ1-5; TRBD1 agrees at 10 bases. The length of the CDR3 is 17 residues. The V segment lost 4 bases and the J segment 0 bases; nucleotides outside the gene matches: 6. Germline CDR1 and CDR2: LNHNV and YYDKDF (reference sequence). The CDR3 loop reads CATSTGQGDYSNQPQHF. DNA of the CDR3: TGTGCCACCAGCACAGGACAGGGGGACTATAGCAATCAGCCCCAGCATTTT. Using reference TRBV15 and TRBJ1-5 for the parts outside the CDR3, the full variable domain is DAMVIQNPRYQVTQFGKPVTLSCSQTLNHNVMYWYQQKSSQAPKLLFHYYDKDFNNEADTPDNFQSRRPNTSFCFLDIRSPGLGDTAMYLCATSTGQGDYSNQPQHFGDGTRLSIL.

This chain connects TRBV6-2 or TRBV6-3 to TRBJ2-1; TRBD2 matches at 10 bases. The V and J ends lost 3 bases and 4 bases, in that order; junction bases with no gene match: 3. The CDR3 runs to 15 residues. Germline V lookup: CDR1 MNHEY, CDR2 SVGEGT. The CDR3 reads CASSYERGGYNEQFF. As DNA, the CDR3 is TGTGCCAGCAGTTATGAGCGGGGGGGATACAATGAGCAGTTCTTC.

The V call is TRBV6-1, the J call TRBJ1-5, with no clear D. The CDR3 spans 16 residues. The V gene lost 1 base and the J gene lost 0 bases, with 10 bases spanning the gap. The germline gives CDR1 MNHNS, CDR2 SASEGT. Here the CDR3 DNA reads TGTGCCAGCAGTGAAGTGTTGGGCTTTAGCAATCAGCCCCAGCATTTT. This encodes CASSEVLGFSNQPQHF.

This clone has only a few counts. J is TRBJ2-3 and V is TRBV11-2; TRBD1 aligns across 9 bases. This CDR3 contains 14 residues. Per the germline V gene, CDR1 is SGHAT and CDR2 is FQNNGV. The junction had 11 bases not matched to a gene; V was cut back by 8 bases and J by 8 bases. CDR3 region: CASAPGTGSGTQYF. CDR3 bases: TGTGCCAGCGCTCCCGGGACAGGGTCAGGTACGCAGTATTTT.